Listed here is a single TCR beta chain. This record belongs to a study of shared clonotypes between healthy human individuals. Libraries were prepared by immunoSEQ multiplex PCR; TCRdb keeps only in-frame clonotypes and omits some of them. The data show about 660,000 clones, approximately 74% seen once. The CDR3 sequence is 15 residues long. V was cut by 7 bases and J by 5 bases, with 17 bases left in between. CDR1 and CDR2 from the germline V gene are MDHEN and SYDVKM. The receptor was isolated from a woman in her 30s in good health. What was sequenced was memory CD4+ T cells sorted from blood. As to subset: CD45RA-negative fraction. V is TRBV28 and J is TRBJ2-2; no definite D call. CDR3 protein: CASNPHGMGTGELFF. CDR3 DNA sequence: TGTGCCAGCAATCCTCATGGGATGGGTACCGGGGAGCTGTTTTTT.